This T cell receptor beta chain was found in a study of T-cell memory formation after mild COVID-19. Study background: TCR clusters largely stayed donor specific.

V lost 0 bases to trimming and J lost 6 bases; unmatched junction nucleotides: 4. This CDR3 is 14 amino acids long. The germline V gene has CDR1 SGHTA and CDR2 FQGNSA. MiXCR was run by TCRdb on the 5' RACE reads, yielding one entry per CDR3 protein. The top ten hold around a fifth of the sample, which has hundreds of thousands of distinct CDR3 sequences, roughly 19% seen once. The origin of this receptor is a man aged 18 to 29 who had mild COVID-19 (a few samples of this study predate the infection). Cell type and time point are not known. This chain joins TRBV7-2 and TRBJ2-5; 7 nucleotides align to TRBD1. Sequences were obtained from PBMCs or a T cell subset sorted from them (not recorded which). Here the CDR3 reads CASSLATGAKTQYF. CDR3 in DNA: TGTGCCAGCAGCTTAGCCACAGGGGCGAAGACCCAGTACTTC.